Shown below are 21 T cell receptor beta chains from a single sample sequenced in a study of cytomegalovirus exposure and HLA in healthy donors (dated by TCRdb to about 2017). The method behind the library was the immunoSEQ multiplex PCR assay. For the multiplex PCR, a mixture combining 60 forward primers for TCR Vbeta segments and 13 reverse primers for TCR Jbeta segments was used. Imported from immuneACCESS, the table was reduced by TCRdb to in-frame sequences with V and J called. These copies leave out some clones; in studies compared against another copy, an unresolved V gene accounts for under half, and the cause of the remainder is not known. This sample comprises fewer than 100,000 clones, more than 70% of them detected only once. Less than 5.5% of the sample belongs to the ten largest clones. Sequencing was done on a sample of PBMCs. Receptors originate from a male donor in good health and CMV-seropositive.

V is TRBV27 and J is TRBJ2-5; D not resolved. Trimming stripped 3 bases from V and 4 bases from J, with 9 bases between. There are 13 residues in the CDR3. Germline lookup yields CDR1 MNHEY and CDR2 SMNVEV (reference sequence). The CDR3 sequence: CASSFGPRETQYF. The CDR3 DNA follows: TGTGCCAGCAGTTTCGGTCCGCGAGAGACCCAGTACTTC.

This chain uses TRBV7-2 with TRBJ1-5; D is perhaps TRBD1 (5 bases). Germline CDR1 reads SGHTA; CDR2 reads FQGNSA. This CDR3 region has 15 residues. The V end was cut by 5 bases, the J end by 3 bases, with 14 bases between. DNA of the CDR3: TGTGCCAGCAGCGCAGGGTTGGCTTCCAATCAGCCCCAGCATTTT. Residues: CASSAGLASNQPQHF.

This clone has a single count. The chain combines TRBV2 with TRBJ2-5, with TRBD2 identical over 11 bases. Germline V CDR1 and CDR2: SNHLY, FYNNEI. The CDR3 runs to 15 residues. V trimming: 8 bases; J trimming: 0 bases; junction bases outside the gene matches: 5. The CDR3 region is CASGGTSGYQETQYF. CDR3 sequence (DNA): TGTGCCAGCGGAGGGACTAGCGGTTACCAAGAGACCCAGTACTTC.

This chain's CDR3 is CASGASGTGEQFF. CDR3 DNA: TGTGCCAGTGGGGCTAGCGGGACGGGGGAGCAGTTCTTC. V gene TRBV6-4 combines with J gene TRBJ2-1; 9 nucleotides line up with TRBD2. In germline, CDR1 is MRHNA, CDR2 SNTAGT. The CDR3 consists of 13 residues. Unmatched junction bases numbered 10, after V lost 9 bases and J lost 10 bases.

This chain links TRBV11-2 with TRBJ2-1, with a tentative D call TRBD2 (6 bases). The V and J ends lost 2 bases and 3 bases respectively, with 14 bases between them. The CDR3 is made up of 16 amino acids. Germline V gene lookup returns CDR1 SGHAT and CDR2 FQNNGV. CDR3 nucleotide sequence: TGTGCCAGCAGCTTAAAATTGGGAGGAATCTACAATGAGCAGTTCTTC. Translating it yields CASSLKLGGIYNEQFF.

The V gene is TRBV5-1, the J gene TRBJ2-2, with 11 nucleotides matching TRBD2. Germline V gene data show CDR1 as SGHRS and CDR2 as YFSETQ. The CDR3 totals 18 residues. The V gene end was trimmed by 3 bases and the J gene end by 4 bases; junction bases not matched to a gene: 11. Here the CDR3 reads CASSSGLAGGSSTGELFF. The CDR3 nucleotides read TGCGCCAGCAGCTCCGGACTAGCGGGCGGGAGTAGCACCGGGGAGCTGTTTTTT.

The V gene is TRBV27, the J gene TRBJ2-7, with D possibly TRBD2 on 5 matching bases. Trimming cost V 4 bases and J 5 bases, with 15 bases left between them. The CDR3 runs 14 residues. Germline V gives CDR1 MNHEY, CDR2 SMNVEV (reference sequence). The CDR3 reads CASSSTSLWHEQYF. In nucleotides, the CDR3 is TGTGCCAGCAGTTCAACTAGTCTCTGGCACGAGCAGTACTTC.

V usage is TRBV30 and J usage is TRBJ2-1; D is possibly TRBD2 (5 bases). Germline V CDR1 and CDR2: GTSNPN, SVGIG (reference sequence). V was clipped by 3 bases and J by 9 bases, with 15 bases between them. CDR3 length: 13 residues. CDR3 coding DNA: TGTGCCTGGAGCGCCTCGGGGTCTAGTGAGCAGTTCTTC. Translated: CAWSASGSSEQFF.

The chain combines TRBV27 with TRBJ2-7; TRBD1 might be the D (6 bases). The V gene lost 3 bases and the J gene lost 2 bases, with 17 bases spanning the gap. CDR3 length: 16 amino acids. The germline V gene has CDR1 MNHEY and CDR2 SMNVEV (reference sequence). CDR3 coding DNA: TGTGCCAGCAGTTTCACTACACAGGGAAGGGCCTACGAGCAGTACTTC. Translation gives CASSFTTQGRAYEQYF.

The chain links TRBV30 to TRBJ1-2; 8 bases line up with TRBD1. Germline V gives CDR1 GTSNPN, CDR2 SVGIG (reference sequence). With V trimmed by 4 bases and J by 8 bases, 9 bases remained unmatched. This CDR3 comprises 13 residues. CDR3 residues: CAWMGQVGRGYTF. The CDR3 nucleotides read TGTGCCTGGATGGGACAGGTCGGTCGAGGCTACACCTTC.

This clone was counted once. The rearrangement joins TRBV7-8 to TRBJ1-5; the D is unclear. The germline V gene has CDR1 SGHVS and CDR2 FQNEAQ. This CDR3 has 13 amino acids. V lost 2 bases and J lost 8, with 10 bases in between. The CDR3: CASSLWVGKPQHF. DNA of the CDR3: TGTGCCAGCAGCTTATGGGTCGGGAAGCCCCAGCATTTT.

V and J are TRBV30 and TRBJ2-2, with a possible D match to TRBD1 (6 bases). The CDR3 contains 14 residues. Germline CDR1 GTSNPN, CDR2 SVGIG (reference sequence). V was pared by 3 bases and J by 4 bases, with 12 bases between. The CDR3: CAWRQGYGTGELFF. CDR3 coding DNA: TGTGCCTGGAGACAGGGATACGGCACCGGGGAGCTGTTTTTT. The variable domain in full, with the rest retrieved from reference TRBV30 and TRBJ2-2, is SQTIHQWPATLVQPVGSPLSLECTVEGTSNPNLYWYRQAAGRGLQLLFYSVGIGQISSEVPQNLSASRPQDRQFILSSKKLLLSDSGFYLCAWRQGYGTGELFFGEGSRLTVL.

CDR3 in DNA: TGTGCCAGCAGTACCTGGACAGGGAGGAACTATGGCTACACCTTC. Translating it yields CASSTWTGRNYGYTF. The genes are TRBV28 and TRBJ1-2; 8 bases are a match to TRBD1. The CDR3 totals 15 residues. Germline lookup yields CDR1 MDHEN and CDR2 SYDVKM. Trimming cost V 5 bases and J 2 bases; bases outside gene matches: 7.

CDR3 sequence: CASSQVHREQFF. CDR3 DNA sequence: TGTGCCAGCAGCCAAGTTCACCGGGAGCAGTTCTTC. The rearrangement uses TRBV14 and TRBJ2-1; D unresolved. The V gene lost 1 base and the J gene lost 10 bases, with 8 bases spanning the gap. The CDR3 spans 12 residues. The germline gives CDR1 SGHDN, CDR2 FVKESK. Filled out from reference TRBV14 and TRBJ2-1, the complete variable domain reads EAGVTQFPSHSVIEKGQTVTLRCDPISGHDNLYWYRRVMGKEIKFLLHFVKESKQDESGMPNNRFLAERTGGTYSTLKVQPAELEDSGVYFCASSQVHREQFFGPGTRLTVL.

This clone turned up a few times. The chain joins TRBV27 to TRBJ2-7; 11 nucleotides agree with TRBD2. V lost 5 bases to trimming and J lost 2 bases; unmatched junction nucleotides: 11. The CDR3 has 17 residues. The V gene's germline CDR1 is MNHEY and CDR2 SMNVEV (reference sequence). The CDR3: CASSRPLTSGKPYEQYF. Here the CDR3 DNA reads TGTGCCAGCAGTCGCCCCTTGACTAGCGGGAAGCCCTACGAGCAGTACTTC.

On this clone: One junction end does not reproduce the germline sequence, and a read error may be involved. Other DNA variants within this sample encode the same CDR3. This sequence joins TRBV18 and TRBJ2-3, with TRBD2 matching 12 bases. In germline, CDR1 is KGHSH, CDR2 LQKENI. This CDR3 has 15 amino acids. The DNA for the CDR3 is TGTGCCAGCTCACCGACTAGCGGGAGCACCGATACGCAGTATTTT. Its translation is CASSPTSGSTDTQYF. The full variable domain, in which reference TRBV18 and TRBJ2-3 provide the parts outside the CDR3, is NAGVMQNPRHLVRRRGQEARLRCSPMKGHSHVYWYRQLPEEGLKFMVYLQKENIIDESGMPKERFSAEFPKEGPSILRIQQVVRGDSAAYFCASSPTSGSTDTQYFGPGTRLTVL.

The CDR3 reads CAIDLADTQYF. The CDR3 region has the DNA TGTGCCATCGACTTAGCGGATACGCAGTATTTT. This rearrangement joins TRBV5-4 to TRBJ2-3; possibly TRBD2 for D (5 bases). V dropped 9 bases and J dropped 6 bases, with 11 bases sitting between them. Germline V gene sequence: CDR1 SGHNT, CDR2 YYREEE (reference sequence). The length of the CDR3 is 11 residues.

The chain employs TRBV5-1 and TRBJ2-1; D remains unclear. The CDR3 totals 13 residues. Trimming shortened V by 4 bases and J by 8 bases, and 13 bases separated the two germline ends. Per germline, CDR1 SGHRS and CDR2 YFSETQ. The CDR3, as DNA: TGCGCCAGCAGCGATTTATTTGGCCATGAGCAGTTCTTC. Translation: CASSDLFGHEQFF.

The chain recombines TRBV28 with TRBJ1-6, with TRBD1 identical over 8 bases. Germline loops: CDR1 MDHEN, CDR2 SYDVKM. The CDR3 extends over 16 amino acids. Losses at the gene ends were 5 bases for V and 5 bases for J; bases not matched to a gene: 8. CDR3 sequence reads: CASSSQGASNNSPLHF. The CDR3 DNA sequence: TGTGCCAGCAGTAGTCAGGGGGCGTCCAATAATTCACCCCTCCACTTT. The full variable domain, with the rest looked up from reference TRBV28 and TRBJ1-6, is DVKVTQSSRYLVKRTGEKVFLECVQDMDHENMFWYRQDPGLGLRLIYFSYDVKMKEKGDIPEGYSVSREKKERFSLILESASTNQTSMYLCASSSQGASNNSPLHFGNGTRLTVT.

The rearrangement links TRBV15 to TRBJ2-1, with 13 bases identical to TRBD2. The junction had 3 bases not matched to a gene; V was cut back by 7 bases and J by 6 bases. Germline CDR1 LNHNV, CDR2 YYDKDF (reference sequence). This CDR3 has 14 amino acids. CDR3 sequence: CATNRLAGGNEQFF. CDR3 bases: TGTGCCACCAACCGACTAGCGGGGGGCAATGAGCAGTTCTTC.

This clone was recorded a few times. V usage is TRBV28 and J usage is TRBJ1-6, with 8 bases lining up with TRBD1. Germline CDR1 MDHEN, CDR2 SYDVKM. The CDR3 consists of 15 residues. V trimming: 3 bases; J trimming: 7 bases; junction bases outside the gene matches: 5. CDR3 DNA: TGTGCCAGCAGTTTCACGGACAGGGTAAATTCACCCCTCCACTTT. This gives the protein CASSFTDRVNSPLHF.